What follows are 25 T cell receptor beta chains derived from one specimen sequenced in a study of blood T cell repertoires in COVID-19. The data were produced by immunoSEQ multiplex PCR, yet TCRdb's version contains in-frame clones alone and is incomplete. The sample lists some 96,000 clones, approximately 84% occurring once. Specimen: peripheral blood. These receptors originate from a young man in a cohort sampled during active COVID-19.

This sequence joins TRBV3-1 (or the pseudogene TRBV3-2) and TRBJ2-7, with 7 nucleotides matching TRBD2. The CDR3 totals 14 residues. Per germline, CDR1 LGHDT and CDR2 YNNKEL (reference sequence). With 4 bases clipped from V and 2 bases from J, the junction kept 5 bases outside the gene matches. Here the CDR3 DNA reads TGTGCCAGCAGCCCAGCGGGGACCGCCTACGAGCAGTACTTC. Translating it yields CASSPAGTAYEQYF.

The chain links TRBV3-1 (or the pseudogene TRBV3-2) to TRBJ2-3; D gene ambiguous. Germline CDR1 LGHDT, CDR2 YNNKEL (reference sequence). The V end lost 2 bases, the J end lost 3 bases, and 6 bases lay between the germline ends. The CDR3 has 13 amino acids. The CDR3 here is CASSQLSTDTQYF. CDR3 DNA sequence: TGTGCCAGCAGCCAATTGTCGACAGATACGCAGTATTTT.

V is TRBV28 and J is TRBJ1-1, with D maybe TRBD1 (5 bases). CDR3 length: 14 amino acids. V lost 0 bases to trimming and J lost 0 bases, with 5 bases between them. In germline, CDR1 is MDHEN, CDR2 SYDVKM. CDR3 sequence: CASSLWTVNTEAFF. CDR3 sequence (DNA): TGTGCCAGCAGTTTATGGACAGTGAACACTGAAGCTTTCTTT.

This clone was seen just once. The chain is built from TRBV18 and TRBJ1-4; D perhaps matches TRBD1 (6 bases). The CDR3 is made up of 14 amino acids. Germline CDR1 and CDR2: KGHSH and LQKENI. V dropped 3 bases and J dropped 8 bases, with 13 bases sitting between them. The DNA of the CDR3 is TGTGCCAGCTCACCCCAGGGGAGGGACGAAAAACTGTTTTTT. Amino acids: CASSPQGRDEKLFF.

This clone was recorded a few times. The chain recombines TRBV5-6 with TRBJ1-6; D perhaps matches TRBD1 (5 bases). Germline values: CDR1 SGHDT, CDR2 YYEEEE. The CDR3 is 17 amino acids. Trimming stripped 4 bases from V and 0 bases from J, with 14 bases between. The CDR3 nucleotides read TGTGCCAGCAGCCTCGGGACTGCCGGCTCCTATAATTCACCCCTCCACTTT. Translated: CASSLGTAGSYNSPLHF.

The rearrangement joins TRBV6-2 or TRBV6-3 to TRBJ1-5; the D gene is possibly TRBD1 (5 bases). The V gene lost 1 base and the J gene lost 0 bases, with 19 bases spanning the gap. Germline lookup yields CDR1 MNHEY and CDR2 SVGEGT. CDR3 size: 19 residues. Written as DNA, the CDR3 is TGTGCCAGCAGTTACTTCCGCAGGGTCGGACATCATAGCAATCAGCCCCAGCATTTT. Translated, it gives CASSYFRRVGHHSNQPQHF.

The CDR3 coding sequence is TGTGCCAGCAGTGAGGTGGGGACTGTTCAAGAGACCCAGTACTTC. It codes for CASSEVGTVQETQYF. The chain links TRBV2 to TRBJ2-5; D is possibly TRBD2 (6 bases). Germline values: CDR1 SNHLY, CDR2 FYNNEI. V was clipped by 3 bases and J by 2 bases, with 13 bases between them. This CDR3 is 15 amino acids long.

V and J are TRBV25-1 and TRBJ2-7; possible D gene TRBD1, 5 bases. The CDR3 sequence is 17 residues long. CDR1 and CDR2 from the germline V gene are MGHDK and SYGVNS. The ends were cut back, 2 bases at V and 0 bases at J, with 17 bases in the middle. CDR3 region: CASSEGVTEQDSYEQYF. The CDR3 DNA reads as TGTGCCAGCAGTGAAGGGGTGACAGAGCAGGACTCCTACGAGCAGTACTTC.

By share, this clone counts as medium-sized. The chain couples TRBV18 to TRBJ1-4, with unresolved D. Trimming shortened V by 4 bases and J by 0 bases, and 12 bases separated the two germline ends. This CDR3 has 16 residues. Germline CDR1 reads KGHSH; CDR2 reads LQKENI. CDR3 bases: TGTGCCAGCTCACTCATAAGTGCAGCAACTAATGAAAAACTGTTTTTT. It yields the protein CASSLISAATNEKLFF.

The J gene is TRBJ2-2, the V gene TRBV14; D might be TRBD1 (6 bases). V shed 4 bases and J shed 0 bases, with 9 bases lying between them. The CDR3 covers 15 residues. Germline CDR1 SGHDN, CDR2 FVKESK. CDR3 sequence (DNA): TGTGCCAGCAGCCCAGGGACACCGAACACCGGGGAGCTGTTTTTT. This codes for CASSPGTPNTGELFF.

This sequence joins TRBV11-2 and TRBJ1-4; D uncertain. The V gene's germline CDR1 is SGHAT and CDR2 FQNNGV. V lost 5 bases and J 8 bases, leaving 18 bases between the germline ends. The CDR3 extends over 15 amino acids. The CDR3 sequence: CASSPWQVPGEKLFF. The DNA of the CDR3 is TGTGCCAGCAGCCCCTGGCAGGTCCCGGGGGAAAAACTGTTTTTT. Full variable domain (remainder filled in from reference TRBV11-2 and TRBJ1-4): EAGVAQSPRYKIIEKRQSVAFWCNPISGHATLYWYQQILGQGPKLLIQFQNNGVVDDSQLPKDRFSAERLKGVDSTLKIQPAKLEDSAVYLCASSPWQVPGEKLFFGSGTQLSVL.

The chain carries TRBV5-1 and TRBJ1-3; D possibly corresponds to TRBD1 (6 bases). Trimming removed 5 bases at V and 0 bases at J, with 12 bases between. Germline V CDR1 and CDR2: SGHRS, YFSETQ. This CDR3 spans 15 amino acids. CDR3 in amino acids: CASSLGTNSGNTIYF. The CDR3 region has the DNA TGCGCCAGCAGTCTAGGGACAAACTCTGGAAACACCATATATTTT.

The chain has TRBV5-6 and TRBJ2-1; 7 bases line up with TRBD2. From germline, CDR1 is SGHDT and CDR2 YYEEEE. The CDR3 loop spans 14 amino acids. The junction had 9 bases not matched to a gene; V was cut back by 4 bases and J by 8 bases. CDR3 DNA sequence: TGTGCCAGCAGCCCTGGACTAGGCGGGGATGAGCAGTTCTTC. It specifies CASSPGLGGDEQFF.

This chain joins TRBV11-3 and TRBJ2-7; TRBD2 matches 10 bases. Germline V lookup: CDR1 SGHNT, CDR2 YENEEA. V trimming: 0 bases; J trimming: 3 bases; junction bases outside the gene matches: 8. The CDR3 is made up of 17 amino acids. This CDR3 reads CASSLEAVAGGIYEQYF. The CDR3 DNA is TGTGCCAGCAGCTTAGAGGCGGTAGCGGGGGGCATCTACGAGCAGTACTTC. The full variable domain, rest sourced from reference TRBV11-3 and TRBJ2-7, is EAGVVQSPRYKIIEKKQPVAFWCNPISGHNTLYWYLQNLGQGPELLIRYENEEAVDDSQLPKDRFSAERLKGVDSTLKIQPAELGDSAVYLCASSLEAVAGGIYEQYFGPGTRLTVT.

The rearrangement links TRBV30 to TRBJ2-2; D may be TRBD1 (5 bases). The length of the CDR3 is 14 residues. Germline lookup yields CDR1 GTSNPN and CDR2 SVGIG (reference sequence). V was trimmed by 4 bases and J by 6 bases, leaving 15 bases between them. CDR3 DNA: TGTGCCTGGACGGGCAGGGTGGCTCCCGGGGAGCTGTTTTTT. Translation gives CAWTGRVAPGELFF. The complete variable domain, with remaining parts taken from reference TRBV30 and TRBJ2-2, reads SQTIHQWPATLVQPVGSPLSLECTVEGTSNPNLYWYRQAAGRGLQLLFYSVGIGQISSEVPQNLSASRPQDRQFILSSKKLLLSDSGFYLCAWTGRVAPGELFFGEGSRLTVL.

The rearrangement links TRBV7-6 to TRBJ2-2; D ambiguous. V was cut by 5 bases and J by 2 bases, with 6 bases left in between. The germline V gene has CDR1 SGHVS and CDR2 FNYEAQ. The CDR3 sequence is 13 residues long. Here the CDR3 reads CASSRGNTGELFF. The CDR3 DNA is TGTGCCAGCAGCAGAGGCAACACCGGGGAGCTGTTTTTT.

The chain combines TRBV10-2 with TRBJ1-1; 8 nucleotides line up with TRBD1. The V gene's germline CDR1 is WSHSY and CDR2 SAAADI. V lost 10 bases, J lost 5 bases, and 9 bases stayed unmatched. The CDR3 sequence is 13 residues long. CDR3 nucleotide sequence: TGCGCCACTTCAGGGGGCGCGGGGACTGAAGCTTTCTTT. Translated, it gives CATSGGAGTEAFF.

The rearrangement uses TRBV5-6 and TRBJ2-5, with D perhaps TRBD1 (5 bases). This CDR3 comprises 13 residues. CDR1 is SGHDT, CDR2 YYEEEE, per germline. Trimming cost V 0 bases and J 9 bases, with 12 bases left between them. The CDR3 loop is CASSLAPQGAQYF. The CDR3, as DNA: TGTGCCAGCAGCTTGGCCCCCCAAGGGGCCCAGTACTTC.

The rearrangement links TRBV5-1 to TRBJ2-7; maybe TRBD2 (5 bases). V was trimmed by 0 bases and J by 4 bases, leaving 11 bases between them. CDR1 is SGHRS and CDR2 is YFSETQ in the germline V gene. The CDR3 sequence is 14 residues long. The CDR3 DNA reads TGCGCCAGCAGCTTGGGAGTACTAGAATACGAGCAGTACTTC. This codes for CASSLGVLEYEQYF.

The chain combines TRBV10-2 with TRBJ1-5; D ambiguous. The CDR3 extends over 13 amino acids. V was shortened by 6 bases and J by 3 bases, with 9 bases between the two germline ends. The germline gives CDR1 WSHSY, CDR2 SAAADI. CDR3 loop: CASRLEVNQPQHF. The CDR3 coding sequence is TGCGCCAGCAGATTGGAGGTCAATCAGCCCCAGCATTTT.

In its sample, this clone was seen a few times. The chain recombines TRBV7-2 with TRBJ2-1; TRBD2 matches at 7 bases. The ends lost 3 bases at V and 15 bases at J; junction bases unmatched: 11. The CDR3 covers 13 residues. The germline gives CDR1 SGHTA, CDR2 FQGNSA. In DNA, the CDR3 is TGTGCCAGCAGCTTGGGAGGGCGGGACTTCGGGTTCTTC. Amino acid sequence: CASSLGGRDFGFF.

This CDR3 is CASSVLAGAYEQYF. The CDR3 coding sequence is TGTGCCAGCAGTGTCCTAGCGGGGGCCTACGAGCAGTACTTC. The chain is built from TRBV27 and TRBJ2-7; 10 nucleotides match TRBD2. Trimming at V came to 5 bases and at J to 2 bases, leaving 3 bases not matched to a gene. The CDR3 runs to 14 residues. Per the germline V gene, CDR1 is MNHEY and CDR2 is SMNVEV (reference sequence).

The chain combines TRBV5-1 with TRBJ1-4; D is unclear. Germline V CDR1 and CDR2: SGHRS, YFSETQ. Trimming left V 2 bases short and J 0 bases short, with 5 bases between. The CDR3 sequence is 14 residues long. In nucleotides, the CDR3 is TGCGCCAGCAGCTTAACATCAACTAATGAAAAACTGTTTTTT. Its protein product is CASSLTSTNEKLFF.

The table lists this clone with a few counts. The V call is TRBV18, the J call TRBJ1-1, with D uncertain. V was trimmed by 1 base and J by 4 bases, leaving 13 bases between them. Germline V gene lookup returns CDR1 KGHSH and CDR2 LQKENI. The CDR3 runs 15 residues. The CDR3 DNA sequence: TGTGCCAGCTCACCACGTAGGGAGCTGAGCACTGAAGCTTTCTTT. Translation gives CASSPRRELSTEAFF.

CDR3 protein: CASSHRDLNTDTQYF. Here the CDR3 DNA reads TGTGCCAGCAGTCACCGGGACTTAAACACAGATACGCAGTATTTT. This sequence joins TRBV6-5 and TRBJ2-3; the D gene is possibly TRBD2 (6 bases). This CDR3 region has 15 residues. Deletions cut 5 bases from V and 2 bases from J, with 14 bases between. The germline V gene encodes CDR1 MNHEY and CDR2 SVGAGI.